Presented here are 18 T cell receptor beta chains from one specimen sequenced in a study of healthy donors' naive CD4 and CD8 T cells. TCR libraries were built from about 500 ng of total RNA by linear amplification. TCRdb ran MiXCR on the reads and lists one entry per CDR3 protein. The profile covers 180,000 or so distinct CDR3 sequences, with 65% to 80% appearing a single time and less than 2.5% taken by the ten largest. The sequenced sample was naive CD4+ and CD8+ T cells sorted from blood, pooled from several donors. These receptors were collected from a pool of human donors in good health; the sample pools cells from several healthy donors.

The J gene is TRBJ2-7, the V gene TRBV6-5; the D is unclear. Deletions cut 7 bases from V and 3 bases from J, with 16 bases between. The CDR3 totals 14 residues. Germline-derived CDR1 and CDR2 are MNHEY and SVGAGI. The CDR3, as DNA: TGTGCCAGCACCGCGATTGGATCGCGCTACGAGCAGTACTTC. It specifies CASTAIGSRYEQYF.

The V gene is TRBV20-1, the J gene TRBJ1-5; no clear D gene. The CDR3 runs to 14 residues. CDR1 and CDR2 from the germline V gene are DFQATT and SNEGSKA (reference sequence). Deletions cut 1 base from V and 0 bases from J, with 7 bases between. CDR3 in amino acids: CSARGFYSNQPQHF. The CDR3, as DNA: TGCAGTGCTAGAGGTTTCTATAGCAATCAGCCCCAGCATTTT.

The chain employs TRBV19 and TRBJ1-1; 7 positions match TRBD1. The CDR3 is made up of 15 amino acids. The germline V gene encodes CDR1 LNHDA and CDR2 SQIVND (reference sequence). Losses at the gene ends were 7 bases for V and 2 bases for J; bases not matched to a gene: 10. The CDR3 protein is CASTKRGTANTEAFF. CDR3 bases: TGTGCCAGTACCAAACGCGGGACAGCTAACACTGAAGCTTTCTTT.

This sequence joins TRBV27 and TRBJ1-2; D unresolved. Per the germline V gene, CDR1 is MNHEY and CDR2 is SMNVEV (reference sequence). CDR3 length: 12 residues. Trimming pared 8 bases from V and 2 bases from J, leaving 9 bases between. The CDR3 protein is CASRTSNYGYTF. CDR3 bases: TGTGCCAGCCGGACCTCAAACTATGGCTACACCTTC.

This clonotype appeared a few times. V and J are TRBV10-3 and TRBJ2-1, with a tentative D call TRBD1 (6 bases). Germline V gene data show CDR1 as ENHRY and CDR2 as SYGVKD. V lost 2 bases to trimming and J lost 6 bases, with 11 bases between them. The CDR3 consists of 14 residues. The CDR3: CAISETGLGNEQFF. CDR3 bases: TGTGCCATCAGTGAGACAGGGCTAGGCAATGAGCAGTTCTTC.

This clonotype is a singleton in its sample. The chain has TRBV6-2 or TRBV6-3 and TRBJ2-1, with D possibly being TRBD2 (5 bases). CDR1 MNHEY and CDR2 SVGEGT come from the germline V gene. The CDR3 loop spans 16 amino acids. V lost 6 bases and J 0 bases, leaving 15 bases between the germline ends. The CDR3: CASSVGRRSSYNEQFF. In nucleotides, the CDR3 is TGTGCCAGCAGCGTTGGGCGGAGGAGCTCCTACAATGAGCAGTTCTTC.

The chain links TRBV6-1 to TRBJ2-4; TRBD1 agrees at 10 bases. V was clipped by 3 bases and J by 9 bases; unmatched bases: 5. The CDR3 is 14 residues long. Germline lookup yields CDR1 MNHNS and CDR2 SASEGT. This chain's CDR3 is CASSDWDRGGIQYF. For the CDR3, the DNA is TGTGCCAGCAGTGATTGGGACAGGGGTGGCATTCAGTACTTC.

The genes are TRBV30 and TRBJ1-1, with D uncertain. Germline CDR1 reads GTSNPN; CDR2 reads SVGIG (reference sequence). V was shortened by 0 bases and J by 1 base, with 15 bases between the two germline ends. The CDR3 runs 16 residues. CDR3 sequence reads: CAWSVLVSHPNTEAFF. The CDR3 DNA is TGTGCCTGGAGTGTACTTGTGAGTCACCCGAACACTGAAGCTTTCTTT. Full variable domain (outside the CDR3, taken from reference TRBV30 and TRBJ1-1): SQTIHQWPATLVQPVGSPLSLECTVEGTSNPNLYWYRQAAGRGLQLLFYSVGIGQISSEVPQNLSASRPQDRQFILSSKKLLLSDSGFYLCAWSVLVSHPNTEAFFGQGTRLTVV.

The chain couples TRBV29-1 to TRBJ1-1, with 7 positions matching TRBD1. There are 12 residues in the CDR3. V lost 5 bases and J lost 7; bases outside the gene matches: 7. Germline CDR1 and CDR2: SQVTM and ANQGSEA. The CDR3 loop reads CSVRTGEGEAFF. For the CDR3, the DNA is TGCAGCGTTCGTACAGGGGAGGGTGAAGCTTTCTTT.

This clonotype was detected once. This chain joins TRBV10-1 and TRBJ1-5, with D possibly TRBD1 on 5 matching bases. The germline V and J ends were trimmed by 3 bases and 5 bases, with 8 bases remaining between them. CDR1 is WNHNN, CDR2 SYGVQD, per germline (reference sequence). This CDR3 has 13 residues. The CDR3 DNA is TGCGCCAGCAGTGAAGGGACGCATCAGCCCCAGCATTTT. Encoded protein: CASSEGTHQPQHF.

The chain links TRBV6-2 or TRBV6-3 to TRBJ2-7, with 7 bases matching TRBD2. This CDR3 is built from 16 residues. CDR1 MNHEY and CDR2 SVGEGT come from the germline V gene. The trim removed 6 bases at V and 0 bases at J, leaving 11 bases unmatched. CDR3 residues: CASRPYVGGSSYEQYF. The CDR3 DNA is TGTGCCAGCAGACCTTATGTGGGAGGGAGCTCCTACGAGCAGTACTTC.

The J gene is TRBJ1-1, the V gene TRBV5-1, with a possible D match to TRBD1 (6 bases). The CDR3 contains 15 residues. V gave up 4 bases and J gave up 0 bases, with 13 bases separating them. CDR1 and CDR2 from the germline V gene are SGHRS and YFSETQ. The CDR3, as DNA: TGCGCCAGCAGCCAACTACAGGGTCTGAACACTGAAGCTTTCTTT. Translated, it gives CASSQLQGLNTEAFF.

This chain links TRBV29-1 with TRBJ2-7; possible D gene TRBD2, 5 bases. Trimming removed 4 bases at V and 0 bases at J, with 10 bases between. This CDR3 is 13 amino acids long. Germline lookup yields CDR1 SQVTM and CDR2 ANQGSEA. The CDR3 DNA reads as TGCAGCGTTGCACACACTAGCTCCTACGAGCAGTACTTC. It translates to CSVAHTSSYEQYF.

The CDR3 DNA reads TGTGCCAGCAGGGAAAGGGTAAACCTTGGCACAGATACGCAGTATTTT. Its protein product is CASRERVNLGTDTQYF. The chain is built from TRBV6-6 and TRBJ2-3, with no clear D. Germline lookup yields CDR1 MNHNY and CDR2 SVGAGI (reference sequence). The germline V and J ends were trimmed by 6 bases and 1 base, with 17 bases remaining between them. The CDR3 contains 16 residues.

The rearrangement joins TRBV18 to TRBJ2-2, with 9 nucleotides matching TRBD2. The CDR3 contains 17 residues. The V segment lost 2 bases and the J segment 1 base; nucleotides outside the gene matches: 5. Looked up from germline, CDR1 is KGHSH and CDR2 is LQKENI. This chain's CDR3 is CASSPSLAGRNTGELFF. The CDR3 nucleotides are TGTGCCAGCTCACCAAGCCTAGCGGGACGGAACACCGGGGAGCTGTTTTTT. Drawing the rest from reference TRBV18 and TRBJ2-2, the complete variable domain is NAGVMQNPRHLVRRRGQEARLRCSPMKGHSHVYWYRQLPEEGLKFMVYLQKENIIDESGMPKERFSAEFPKEGPSILRIQQVVRGDSAAYFCASSPSLAGRNTGELFFGEGSRLTVL.

The rearrangement joins TRBV27 to TRBJ2-3; D unclear. CDR3 size: 13 residues. Germline CDR1 reads MNHEY; CDR2 reads SMNVEV (reference sequence). Between the trimmed V and J ends, which lost 4 bases and 5 bases, there was a span of 10 bases. This chain's CDR3 is CASSYPNLDTQYF. CDR3 sequence (DNA): TGTGCCAGCAGTTACCCTAATCTAGATACGCAGTATTTT.

This clonotype came up a few times. J is TRBJ2-3 and V is TRBV6-1, with 9 positions matching TRBD2. The CDR3 spans 17 residues. The V segment lost 3 bases and the J segment 6 bases; nucleotides outside the gene matches: 13. Germline V gives CDR1 MNHNS, CDR2 SASEGT. The CDR3 coding sequence is TGTGCCAGCAGTGACCCCCACGTTAGCGGGAGATCTGATACGCAGTATTTT. This codes for CASSDPHVSGRSDTQYF.

CDR3 protein: CASSFGDTQYF. CDR3 bases: TGTGCCAGCAGTTTTGGGGATACGCAGTATTTT. The rearrangement uses TRBV27 and TRBJ2-3; no reliable D call. The CDR3 has 11 residues. Trimming shortened V by 3 bases and J by 6 bases, and 4 bases separated the two germline ends. Per germline, CDR1 MNHEY and CDR2 SMNVEV (reference sequence).